This TCR beta chain was sequenced in a study of radiotherapy plus CTLA-4 blockade in lung cancer. Whole-study findings and limits: Blood TCR clones of tumor origin expanded after radiotherapy plus ipilimumab.

Clones were read by immunoSEQ multiplex PCR, and TCRdb kept only the in-frame ones, dropping some. This sample has some 110,000 clones; approximately 90% occur once, and the top ten carry 6.9%. Patients had chemo-refractory metastatic non-small-cell lung cancer and received focal radiation plus CTLA-4 blockade that used ipilimumab. Points on this clone: Its target is unknown.

This TCR was recovered from a human donor with non-small cell lung cancer that progressed on radiotherapy plus ipilimumab. The sample in question was peripheral blood, obtained from a patient treated with radiotherapy plus ipilimumab.

Here the CDR3 reads CASSPSEALSGANVLTF. CDR3 nucleotide sequence: TGCGCCAGCAGCCCGAGCGAGGCCCTCTCTGGGGCCAACGTCCTGACTTTC. V is TRBV5-1 and J is TRBJ2-6; unclear D gene. Germline-derived CDR1 and CDR2 are SGHRS and YFSETQ. The CDR3 length is 17 residues. V was pared by 4 bases and J by 0 bases, with 14 bases between.